This T cell receptor beta chain was recovered during a study of blood T cell repertoires in COVID-19. Study at large: Nucleic acid was either cDNA or gDNA, and it came from T cells, B-cell-depleted T cells, or PBMCs.

Trimming shortened V by 8 bases and J by 2 bases, and 13 bases separated the two germline ends. This CDR3 comprises 14 residues. Germline V lookup: CDR1 LNHNV, CDR2 YYDKDF (reference sequence). Sequencing was performed with immunoSEQ multiplex PCR; in TCRdb, only in-frame clones are kept and a portion is missing. The data show 35,000 to 45,000 clones, approximately 86% seen once. What was sequenced was peripheral blood. V gene TRBV15 combines with J gene TRBJ1-3; D perhaps matches TRBD1 (6 bases). This receptor was identified in a man in his sixties with acute or convalescent COVID-19. CDR3: CATSLGGTGNTIYF. The CDR3 region has the DNA TGTGCCACCTCCCTAGGGGGTACTGGAAACACCATATATTTT.